The 16 T cell receptor beta chains presented below share a single source sample, sequenced in a study of early T cells in non-severe SARS-CoV-2 infection. TCRdb reprocessed the 5' RACE reads with MiXCR, giving one entry per CDR3 protein. The sample has some 67,000 distinct CDR3 sequences; roughly 13% are singletons. Sequenced sample: whole blood. The receptors stem from an adult who was a healthcare worker with PCR-confirmed SARS-CoV-2 infection or an uninfected control (not recorded which).

This clonotype has more than one count but fewer than ten. The genes are TRBV9 and TRBJ1-1, with D possibly matching TRBD1 (6 bases). The V gene's germline CDR1 is SGDLS and CDR2 YYNGEE. V lost 0 bases and J lost 4, with 13 bases in between. The CDR3 consists of 15 residues. CDR3 nucleotide sequence: TGTGCCAGCAGCGTAGCTGGAGGGGGTGGCACTGAAGCTTTCTTT. Residues: CASSVAGGGGTEAFF.

The chain carries TRBV5-6 and TRBJ1-2; weak D call: TRBD1 (5 bases). The CDR3 runs 17 residues. Trimming cost V 0 bases and J 0 bases, with 15 bases left between them. Germline-derived CDR1 and CDR2 are SGHDT and YYEEEE. CDR3 amino acids: CASSLVSPQGTNYGYTF. The CDR3 DNA is TGTGCCAGCAGCTTGGTATCCCCCCAGGGAACTAACTATGGCTACACCTTC.

V gene TRBV5-1 combines with J gene TRBJ1-1, with 9 nucleotides matching TRBD1. CDR3 size: 14 residues. The germline V gene encodes CDR1 SGHRS and CDR2 YFSETQ. V gave up 2 bases and J gave up 3 bases; unmatched junction bases: 2. Here the CDR3 DNA reads TGCGCCAGCAGCTTACAGGGGGCAGACACTGAAGCTTTCTTT. It translates to CASSLQGADTEAFF.

This clonotype was picked up a small number of times. The chain's CDR3 is CALRASGDNNEQFF. CDR3 sequence (DNA): TGTGCGCTAAGGGCTAGCGGGGACAACAATGAGCAGTTCTTC. The chain combines TRBV7-8 with TRBJ2-1, with 9 nucleotides matching TRBD2. The CDR3 has 14 residues. CDR1 SGHVS and CDR2 FQNEAQ come from the germline V gene. Complete variable domain (other parts from reference TRBV7-8 and TRBJ2-1): GAGVSQSPRYKVAKRGQDVALRCDPISGHVSLFWYQQALGQGPEFLTYFQNEAQLDKSGLPSDRFFAERPEGSVSTLKIQRTQQEDSAVYLCALRASGDNNEQFFGPGTRLTVL.

This clonotype came up a few times. V usage is TRBV15 and J usage is TRBJ2-7; D may be TRBD1 (5 bases). The CDR3 extends over 14 amino acids. The V end lost 1 base, the J end lost 4 bases, and 11 bases lay between the germline ends. Germline values: CDR1 LNHNV, CDR2 YYDKDF (reference sequence). As DNA, the CDR3 is TGTGCCACCAGCAGAGGCAGGGCTGGATACGAGCAGTACTTC. The encoded protein is CATSRGRAGYEQYF.

This clonotype was recorded a few times. This chain joins TRBV14 and TRBJ1-4; 7 bases map to TRBD1. V lost 0 bases, J lost 3 bases, and 1 base stayed unmatched. Germline CDR1 SGHDN, CDR2 FVKESK. This CDR3 spans 15 amino acids. In nucleotides, the CDR3 is TGTGCCAGCAGCCAAGATGGGACAGCTAATGAAAAACTGTTTTTT. It yields the protein CASSQDGTANEKLFF.

The rearrangement uses TRBV3-1 and TRBJ1-6, with D maybe TRBD1 (5 bases). Germline CDR1 is LGHDT and CDR2 is YNNKEL (reference sequence). Trimming took 1 base from V and 7 from J, leaving 8 bases between them. The CDR3 contains 14 residues. CDR3 coding DNA: TGTGCCAGCAGCCAAGCGGGGCAGAATTCACCCCTCCACTTT. Translating it yields CASSQAGQNSPLHF.

The CDR3 nucleotides are TGTGCCAGCAGCCAAGATTATGGTAGCGGGGGGGTTTTTTACTCCTACAATGAGCAGTTCTTC. Translating it yields CASSQDYGSGGVFYSYNEQFF. This chain connects TRBV4-2 to TRBJ2-1, with TRBD2 identical over 11 bases. The ends lost 0 bases at V and 0 bases at J; junction bases unmatched: 13. CDR1 and CDR2 from the germline V gene are LGHNA and YNFKEQ. The CDR3 is 21 residues long.

In this sample, this clonotype turned up a few times. The genes are TRBV7-2 and TRBJ2-5, with D perhaps matching TRBD1 or TRBD2 (5 bases each). Germline assignment: CDR1 SGHTA and CDR2 FQGNSA. The ends were cut back, 5 bases at V and 3 bases at J, with 13 bases in the middle. There are 14 residues in the CDR3. The CDR3 nucleotides are TGTGCCAGCAGCCGGGACCCTAGGGAAGAGACCCAGTACTTC. Translating it yields CASSRDPREETQYF.

The chain recombines TRBV5-1 with TRBJ2-2; D gene uncertain. Trimming stripped 0 bases from V and 2 bases from J, with 11 bases between. The germline V gene encodes CDR1 SGHRS and CDR2 YFSETQ. This CDR3 region has 16 residues. CDR3 coding DNA: TGCGCCAGCAGCTTGGCCAGCTTAGTTAACACCGGGGAGCTGTTTTTT. Residues: CASSLASLVNTGELFF.

Ten or more counts support this clonotype. The CDR3 loop is CASSLAGQGPYGYTF. CDR3 sequence (DNA): TGTGCCAGCAGCTTAGCAGGACAGGGACCCTATGGCTACACCTTC. This chain connects TRBV7-2 to TRBJ1-2; 8 bases map to TRBD1. V dropped 0 bases and J dropped 4; count of bases not matched to a gene: 4. The CDR3 has 15 residues. Looked up from germline, CDR1 is SGHTA and CDR2 is FQGNSA.

In this sample, this clonotype turned up a few times. The CDR3, as DNA: TGTGCCAGCAGCTTACCCTCGAGGGTTGGACAGACAAATTCACCCCTCCACTTT. Protein product: CASSLPSRVGQTNSPLHF. V usage is TRBV7-8 and J usage is TRBJ1-6; weak D call: TRBD1 (6 bases). Germline values: CDR1 SGHVS, CDR2 FQNEAQ. The V and J ends lost 2 bases and 7 bases respectively, with 21 bases between them. This CDR3 region has 18 residues.

This chain uses TRBV10-3 with TRBJ2-5, with 10 bases lining up with TRBD1. The V and J ends lost 10 bases and 4 bases, in that order; junction bases with no gene match: 6. The CDR3 spans 13 residues. The V gene's germline CDR1 is ENHRY and CDR2 SYGVKD. The DNA for the CDR3 is TGTGCCACGCGGGACAGGGGCGGAGAGACCCAGTACTTC. This translates into CATRDRGGETQYF.

This clonotype was counted a few times. The chain joins TRBV30 to TRBJ2-2; D is possibly TRBD2 (6 bases). The CDR3 spans 13 residues. V was trimmed by 4 bases and J by 7 bases, leaving 13 bases between them. Germline CDR1 and CDR2: GTSNPN and SVGIG (reference sequence). The CDR3 region is CAWTLARGGELFF. The CDR3 coding sequence is TGTGCCTGGACACTCGCGCGGGGCGGGGAGCTGTTTTTT.

This clonotype was seen many times. The J gene is TRBJ1-2, the V gene TRBV6-5, with D perhaps matching TRBD1 (6 bases). The CDR3 is 14 amino acids. The germline CDR1 and CDR2 sequences are MNHEY and SVGAGI. Trimming cost V 6 bases and J 2 bases, with 13 bases left between them. The DNA of the CDR3 is TGTGCCAGCAGGAGACAGGAGCGGAACTATGGCTACACCTTC. It encodes CASRRQERNYGYTF.

This clonotype was observed many times. The chain combines TRBV6-2 or TRBV6-3 with TRBJ2-7, with D maybe TRBD1 (6 bases). Trimming shortened V by 7 bases and J by 3 bases, and 16 bases separated the two germline ends. This CDR3 has 14 amino acids. Germline V gene sequence: CDR1 MNHEY, CDR2 SVGEGT. CDR3 loop: CASTEGGYYYEQYF. In nucleotides, the CDR3 is TGTGCCAGCACCGAAGGGGGATATTACTACGAGCAGTACTTC.